What follows describes a single TCR beta chain. Germline CDR1 reads KGHSH; CDR2 reads LQKENI. With 4 bases clipped from V and 3 bases from J, the junction kept 3 bases outside the gene matches. This CDR3 has 16 amino acids. The data derive from a study of blood T cell repertoires in COVID-19. Study-level information: Whether acute or convalescent, the COVID-19 samples came from the United States, Italy and Spain. Sample material is recorded as cDNA or gDNA derived from T cells, B-cell-depleted T cells, or PBMCs.

Authors' processing steps: From reference gene primer amplification, estimates of nucleated cell counts were derived. Sequencing used immunoSEQ multiplex PCR; TCRdb keeps in-frame clones, though not all of them. V, J and clone size reflect that table, while D and trimming were determined from the DNA. The sample lists approximately 100,000 clones, about 70% seen once, with approximately 0.9% in the top ten. Input material: peripheral blood. The TCR originated in a human donor with acute or convalescent COVID-19. The donor label of this sample is uncertain. V is TRBV18 and J is TRBJ1-6, with TRBD1 identical over 10 bases. CDR3 coding DNA: TGTGCCAGCTCACAACGGACAGGGGGCTATAATTCACCCCTCCACTTT. This gives the protein CASSQRTGGYNSPLHF.